The subject of this entry is one T cell receptor beta chain. It has no known antigen specificity. The record has no base qualities; no much larger clone is one base away. Collaborating institutions collected whole blood in K2EDTA tubes following their own protocols. For TCRbeta analysis, collaborators shipped samples in one of three forms: frozen whole blood, isolated PBMCs, or DNA extracted from either of those sample types. This sample was included in a study of blood T cell repertoires in COVID-19 (TCRdb year 2020). Concerning the study at large: The collaborator samples originated in the United States, Italy and Spain and spanned the acute and convalescent phases of COVID-19. Samples came from the ongoing ImmuneRACE study (first 160 participants) plus 1,254 subjects from 6 global collaborators. The repertoires were released in a freely available public database intended as a resource for research on the immune response to SARS-CoV-2. A de-identified subject ID, COVID-19 status, age in years and sex were almost always included in the sample metadata. Where available, HLA class I and class II types were taken from metadata supplied by the sample provider and were not determined by assay-based typing. The material from the prospective study consisted of cDNA or gDNA derived from T cells, B-cell-depleted T cells, or PBMCs. Subjects who had been exposed to COVID-19, were actively infected with it, or had recovered from it provided the deeply sampled blood TCRbeta repertoires that made up the dataset. Summary of the overall study and its limitations: The amount of clinical and demographic metadata varied by source and participant and was provided uncurated.

TCRbeta CDR3 regions were amplified from genomic DNA using the immunoSEQ Assay, a bias-controlled multiplex PCR. The study's processing was this. Nucleated cell counts per sample were estimated from amplification of reference gene primers within the assay. To quantify the absolute abundance of each unique TCRbeta CDR3 rearrangement, sequence reads were collapsed and filtered. For each sample, productive Simpson clonality was calculated as the square root of Simpson's diversity index across productive rearrangements. TCRdb holds this immuneACCESS table with in-frame rearrangements only. Some clones are missing; in checked studies, unresolved V genes explain under half, and the rest has no known cause. The V and J calls and clone size were taken over from that table, and D and trimming were inferred from the DNA. This sample has more than 250,000 clones in its table, and around 83% of those were observed once. Roughly 1.1% of the sample goes to the ten largest clones.

The germline V gene (reference sequence) sets CDR1 to MNHEY and CDR2 to SMNVEV. Cut back by 3 bases and 6 bases, the V and J ends lie 9 bases apart. CDR3 length: 13 amino acids, cysteine to phenylalanine. Only CDR3 DNA remains: 39 bases, in frame from the first base. Rearrangement joined TRBV27 to TRBJ2-1; the D segment could be TRBD2, given 6 matching bases. The source is a woman aged 45-65 years with acute or convalescent COVID-19. The sample taken for sequencing was peripheral blood. At the DNA level, the sequence is TGTGCCAGCAGTTTCTCGACTAGCAATGAGCAGTTCTTC. The resulting protein is CASSFSTSNEQFF.